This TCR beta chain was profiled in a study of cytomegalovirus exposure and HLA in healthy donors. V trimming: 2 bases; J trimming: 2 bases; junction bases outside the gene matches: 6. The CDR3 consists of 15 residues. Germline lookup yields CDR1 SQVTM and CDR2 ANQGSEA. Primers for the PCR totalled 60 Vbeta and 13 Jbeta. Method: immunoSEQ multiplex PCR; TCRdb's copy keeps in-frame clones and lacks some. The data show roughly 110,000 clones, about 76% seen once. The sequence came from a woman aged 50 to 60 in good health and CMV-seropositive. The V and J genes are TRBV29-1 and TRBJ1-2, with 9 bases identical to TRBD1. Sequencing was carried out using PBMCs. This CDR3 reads CSVEPWTGANYGYTF. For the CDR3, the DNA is TGCAGCGTTGAACCATGGACAGGGGCGAACTATGGCTACACCTTC.